This T cell receptor beta chain was profiled in a study of beta chain features in type 1 diabetes. Expressed TCRB transcripts were sequenced because the isolated RNA had all been reverse transcribed beforehand. Generated by immunoSEQ multiplex PCR, the TCRdb table keeps only in-frame clones and is missing some. Here the sample spans around 100,000 clones, 28% being singletons. Germline-derived CDR1 and CDR2 are SQVTM and ANQGSEA. V trimming: 7 bases; J trimming: 4 bases; junction bases outside the gene matches: 7. The CDR3 has 13 amino acids. The table lists this clone with a few counts. Its antigen is not known. General study points: HLA effects on TCRB rearrangement stayed unresolved here. All four CD4+ subsets from Type 1 diabetes patients carried moderately but significantly shorter TCRB CDR3s. High-TCR-expressing cells could be over-represented by cDNA sequencing.

J is TRBJ1-1 and V is TRBV29-1; the match to TRBD1 covers 9 bases. The clonotype was recovered from a woman aged 18-30 years with type 1 diabetes. The specimen was central memory CD4+ T cells from blood. The CDR3 region is CSAGTGRGTEAFF. CDR3 DNA: TGCAGCGCTGGGACAGGGAGAGGCACTGAAGCTTTCTTT.